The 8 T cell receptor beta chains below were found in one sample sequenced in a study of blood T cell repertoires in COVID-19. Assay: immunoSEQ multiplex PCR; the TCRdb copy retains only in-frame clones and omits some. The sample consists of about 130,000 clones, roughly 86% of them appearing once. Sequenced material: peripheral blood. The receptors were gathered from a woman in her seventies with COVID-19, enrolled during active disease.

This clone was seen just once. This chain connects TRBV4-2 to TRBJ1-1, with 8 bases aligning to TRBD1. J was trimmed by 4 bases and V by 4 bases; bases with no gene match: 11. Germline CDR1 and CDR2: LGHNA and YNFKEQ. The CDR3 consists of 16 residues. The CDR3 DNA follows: TGTGCCAGCAGCCCCTCCCCCGGACAGGGAAGCACTGAAGCTTTCTTT. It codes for CASSPSPGQGSTEAFF.

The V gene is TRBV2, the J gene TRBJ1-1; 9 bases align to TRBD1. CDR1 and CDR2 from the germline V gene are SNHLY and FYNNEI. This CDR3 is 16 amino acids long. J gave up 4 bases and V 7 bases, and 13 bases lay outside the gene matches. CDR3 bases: TGTGCCAGCACCCTCCGGGGGGGACAGGGAGGCACTGAAGCTTTCTTT. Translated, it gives CASTLRGGQGGTEAFF.

CDR3 amino acids: CASSIGSLQGSGYGYTF. CDR3 nucleotide sequence: TGTGCCAGTAGTATAGGGAGTCTACAGGGATCGGGCTATGGCTACACCTTC. J is TRBJ1-2 and V is TRBV19, with D perhaps TRBD1 (6 bases). The germline V gene has CDR1 LNHDA and CDR2 SQIVND (reference sequence). The V end was cut by 1 base, the J end by 4 bases, with 19 bases between. The CDR3 has 17 amino acids. Full variable domain (outside the CDR3, taken from reference TRBV19 and TRBJ1-2): DGGITQSPKYLFRKEGQNVTLSCEQNLNHDAMYWYRQDPGQGLRLIYYSQIVNDFQKGDIAEGYSVSREKKESFPLTVTSAQKNPTAFYLCASSIGSLQGSGYGYTFGSGTRLTVV.

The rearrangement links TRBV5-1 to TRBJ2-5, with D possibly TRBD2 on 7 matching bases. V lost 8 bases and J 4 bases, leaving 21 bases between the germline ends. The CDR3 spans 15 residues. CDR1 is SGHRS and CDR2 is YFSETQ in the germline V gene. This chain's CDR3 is CARIHGGPVLETQYF. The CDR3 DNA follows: TGCGCCAGGATTCACGGGGGGCCCGTCCTAGAGACCCAGTACTTC.

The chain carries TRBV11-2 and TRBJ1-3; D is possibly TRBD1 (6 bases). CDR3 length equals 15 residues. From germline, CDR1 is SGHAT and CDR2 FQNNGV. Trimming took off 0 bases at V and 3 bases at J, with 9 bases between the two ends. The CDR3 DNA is TGTGCCAGCAGCTTAGAGGGGGCTGGTGGAAACACCATATATTTT. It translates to CASSLEGAGGNTIYF. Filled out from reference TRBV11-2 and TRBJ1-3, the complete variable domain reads EAGVAQSPRYKIIEKRQSVAFWCNPISGHATLYWYQQILGQGPKLLIQFQNNGVVDDSQLPKDRFSAERLKGVDSTLKIQPAKLEDSAVYLCASSLEGAGGNTIYFGEGSWLTVV.

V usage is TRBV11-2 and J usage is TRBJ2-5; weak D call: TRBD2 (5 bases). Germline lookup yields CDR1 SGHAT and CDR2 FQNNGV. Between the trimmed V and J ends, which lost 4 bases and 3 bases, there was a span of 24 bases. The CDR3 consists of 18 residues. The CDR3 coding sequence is TGTGCCAGCAGCTCAAAAGGGCCGGAAATGGCGGGTAAAGAGACCCAGTACTTC. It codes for CASSSKGPEMAGKETQYF.

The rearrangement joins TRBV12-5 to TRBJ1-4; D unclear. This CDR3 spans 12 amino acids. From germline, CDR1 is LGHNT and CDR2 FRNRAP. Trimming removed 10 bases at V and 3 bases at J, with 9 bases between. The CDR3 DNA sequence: TGTGCTACCGACCGGGCTAATGAAAAACTGTTTTTT. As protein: CATDRANEKLFF. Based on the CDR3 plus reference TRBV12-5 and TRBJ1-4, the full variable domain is DARVTQTPRHKVTEMGQEVTMRCQPILGHNTVFWYRQTMMQGLELLAYFRNRAPLDDSGMPKDRFSAEMPDATLATLKIQPSEPRDSAVYFCATDRANEKLFFGSGTQLSVL.

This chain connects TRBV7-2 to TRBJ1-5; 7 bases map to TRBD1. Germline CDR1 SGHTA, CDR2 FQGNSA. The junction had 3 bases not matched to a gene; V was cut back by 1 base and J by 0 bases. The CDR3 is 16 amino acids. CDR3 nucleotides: TGTGCCAGCAGCTTAGTGGGACAGTATAGCAATCAGCCCCAGCATTTT. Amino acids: CASSLVGQYSNQPQHF.